This T cell receptor beta chain appears in the sequencing data of a study of T-cell reconstitution after alpha-beta-depleted transplantation in children. General study points: At one year after transplant, newly produced T cells mostly accounted for T-cell counts and diversity. Reportedly, only several hundred clones from non-depleted graft cells drove alpha-beta T-cell counts at about two months. Surviving thymic progenitors and recipient T cells were the source of high TCRbeta diversity at day 60 in some patients.

The CDR3 totals 12 residues. In germline, CDR1 is DFQATT, CDR2 SNEGSKA (reference sequence). J gave up 7 bases and V 4 bases, and 7 bases lay outside the gene matches. Researchers prepared the TCRbeta library using unique molecular identifiers, the study reports. TCRdb ran MiXCR on the PCR reads and lists one entry per CDR3 protein. The profile shows 700,000 to 850,000 distinct CDR3 sequences, 15% to 20% of them singletons. This clonotype occurred a few times. What it recognizes is unknown. The clonotype comes from a male patient between 10 and 17 years old who had a stem cell transplant for acute lymphoblastic leukemia, so the T cells may come from the graft donor. The genes are TRBV20-1 and TRBJ2-7, with 7 nucleotides matching TRBD2. The source was PBMCs, mostly from graft donor cells, collected 360 days after TCRalphabeta/CD19-depleted stem cell transplant. The CDR3 DNA is TGCAGTGCTACCCATCGGGGGGATGAGCAGTACTTC. Its translation is CSATHRGDEQYF.